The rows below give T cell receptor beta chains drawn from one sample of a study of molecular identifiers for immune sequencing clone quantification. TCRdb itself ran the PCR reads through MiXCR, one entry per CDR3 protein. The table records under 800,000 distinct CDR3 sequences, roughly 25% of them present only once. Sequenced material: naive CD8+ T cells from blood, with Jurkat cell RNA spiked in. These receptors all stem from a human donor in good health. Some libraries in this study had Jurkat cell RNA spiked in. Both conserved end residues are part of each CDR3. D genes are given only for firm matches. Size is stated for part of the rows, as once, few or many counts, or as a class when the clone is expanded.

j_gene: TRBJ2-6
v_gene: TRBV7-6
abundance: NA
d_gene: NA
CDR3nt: TGTGCCAGCAGCCTCCTGAGGGTAGACTACAGCTCTGGGGCCAACGTCCTGACTTTC
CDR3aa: CASSLLRVDYSSGANVLTF

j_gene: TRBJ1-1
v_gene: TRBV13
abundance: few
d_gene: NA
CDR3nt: TGTGCCAGCAGCCTTGACCTGGGAACTGAAGCTTTCTTT
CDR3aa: CASSLDLGTEAFF

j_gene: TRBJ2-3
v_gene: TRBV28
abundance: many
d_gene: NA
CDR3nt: TGTGCCAGCATCCTCTCCGGTACGCAGTATTTT
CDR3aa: CASILSGTQYF

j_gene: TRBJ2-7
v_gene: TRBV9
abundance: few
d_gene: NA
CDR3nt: TGTGCCAGCAGCGCAACCGGGACCCCCACTCCGGCCTACGAGCAGTACTTC
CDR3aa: CASSATGTPTPAYEQYF

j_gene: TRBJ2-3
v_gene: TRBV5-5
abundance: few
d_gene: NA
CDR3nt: TGTGCCAGCAGCTTGGATAGAGGCGGGGCCACAGATACGCAGTATTTT
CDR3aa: CASSLDRGGATDTQYF

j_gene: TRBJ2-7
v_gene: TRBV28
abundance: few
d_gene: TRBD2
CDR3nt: TGTGCCAGCACCCGGGGACTAGCGGACACCTACGAGCAGTACTTC
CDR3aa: CASTRGLADTYEQYF

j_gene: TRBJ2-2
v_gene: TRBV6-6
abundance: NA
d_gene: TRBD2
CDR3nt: TGTGCCAGCAGTCCGCAACTAGCGGGGGGGCCCGGCGGGGAGCTGTTTTTT
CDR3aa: CASSPQLAGGPGGELFF

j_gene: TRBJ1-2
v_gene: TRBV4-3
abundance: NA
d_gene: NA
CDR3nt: TGCGCCAGCGGCCTCATCACCGGGACGGAAACTAACTATGGCTACACCTTC
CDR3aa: CASGLITGTETNYGYTF

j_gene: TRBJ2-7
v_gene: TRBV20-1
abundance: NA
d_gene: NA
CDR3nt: TGCAGTGCTGGACCTGTATACGAGCAGTACTTC
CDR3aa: CSAGPVYEQYF

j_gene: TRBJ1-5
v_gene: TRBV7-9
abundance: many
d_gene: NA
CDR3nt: TGTGCCAGCAGCTTAGGACAGGGCAATCAGCCCCAGCATTTT
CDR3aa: CASSLGQGNQPQHF

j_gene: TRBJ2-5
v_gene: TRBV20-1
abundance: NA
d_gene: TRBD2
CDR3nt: TGCAGTGCCAGGCGGCTTAGCGGGGAGACCCCGTACTTC
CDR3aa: CSARRLSGETPYF

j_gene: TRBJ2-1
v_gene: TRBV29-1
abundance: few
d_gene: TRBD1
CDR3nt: TGCAGCGTTAAAGTACCCAGGGGGTATCTTATAAATGAGCAGTTCTTC
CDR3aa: CSVKVPRGYLINEQFF

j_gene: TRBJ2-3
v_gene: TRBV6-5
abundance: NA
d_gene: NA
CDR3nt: TGTGCCAGCAGTTACTCGCCACCAGGAGACTACGGTCCTAGCCTCCCAGATACGCAGTATTTT
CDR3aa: CASSYSPPGDYGPSLPDTQYF

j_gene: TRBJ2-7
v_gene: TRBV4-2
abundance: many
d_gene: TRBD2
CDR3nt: TGTGCCAGCAGTCAAGGCGGGAGTGGGTACGAGCAGTACTTC
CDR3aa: CASSQGGSGYEQYF

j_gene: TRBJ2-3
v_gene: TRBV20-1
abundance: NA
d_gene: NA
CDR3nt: TGCAGTGTCCCCCCACTAGGAAATTCGGCAGATACACAGTATTTT
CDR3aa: CSVPPLGNSADTQYF

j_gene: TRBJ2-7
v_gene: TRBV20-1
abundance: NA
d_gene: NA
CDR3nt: TGCAGTGCTAGGTTAGGGGGATTCGACGAGCAGTACTTC
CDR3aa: CSARLGGFDEQYF

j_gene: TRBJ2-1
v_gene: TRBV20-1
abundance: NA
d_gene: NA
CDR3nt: TGCAGTGCTAGATGGTCTGGACGTTCAAACAATGAGCAGTTCTTC
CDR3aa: CSARWSGRSNNEQFF

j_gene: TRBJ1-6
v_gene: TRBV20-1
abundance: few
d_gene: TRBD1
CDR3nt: TGCAGTGCTTCTACCGGGACAGGGTATTTTTCCCTCCACTTT
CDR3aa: CSASTGTGYFSLHF

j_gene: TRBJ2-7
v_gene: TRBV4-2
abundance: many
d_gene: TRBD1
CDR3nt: TGTGCCAGCAGCCAAGAGGACAGGGGTTTGCTCTACGAGCAGTACTTC
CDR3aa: CASSQEDRGLLYEQYF

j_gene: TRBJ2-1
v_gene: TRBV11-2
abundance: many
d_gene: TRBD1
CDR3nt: TGTGCCAGCAGCTCGACAGGGTTGGGTAATGAGCAGTTCTTC
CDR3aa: CASSSTGLGNEQFF

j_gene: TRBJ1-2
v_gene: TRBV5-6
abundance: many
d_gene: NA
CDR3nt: TGTGCCAGCAGCTCCCCGGACAGCTACTATGGCTACACCTTC
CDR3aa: CASSSPDSYYGYTF

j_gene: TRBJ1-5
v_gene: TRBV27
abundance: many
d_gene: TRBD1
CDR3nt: TGTGCCAGCAGTTACGACAGGGACAATCAGCCCCAGCATTTT
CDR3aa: CASSYDRDNQPQHF

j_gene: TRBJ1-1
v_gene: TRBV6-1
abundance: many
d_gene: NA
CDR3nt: TGTGCCAGCAGTGAAGATGGGTACAGCATGAACACTGAAGCTTTCTTT
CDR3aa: CASSEDGYSMNTEAFF

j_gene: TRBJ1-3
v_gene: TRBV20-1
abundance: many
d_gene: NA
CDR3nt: TGCAGTGCTAGAGATCTTGAGCCATACTCTGGAAACACCATATATTTT
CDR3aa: CSARDLEPYSGNTIYF

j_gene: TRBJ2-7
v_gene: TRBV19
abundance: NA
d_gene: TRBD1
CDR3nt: TGTGCCAGTAGTATGGGACAGGCGCTCTCCTACGAGCAGTACTTC
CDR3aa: CASSMGQALSYEQYF

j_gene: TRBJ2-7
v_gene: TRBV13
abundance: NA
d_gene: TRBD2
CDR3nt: TGTGCCAGCAGCCTAGGAGGACTAGACAGCCTCGAGCAGTACTTC
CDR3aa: CASSLGGLDSLEQYF

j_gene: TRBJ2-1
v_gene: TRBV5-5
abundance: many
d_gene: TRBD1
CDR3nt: TGTGCCAGCAGCTTGCCTGGGACAGGGGCCTACAATGAGCAGTTCTTC
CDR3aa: CASSLPGTGAYNEQFF

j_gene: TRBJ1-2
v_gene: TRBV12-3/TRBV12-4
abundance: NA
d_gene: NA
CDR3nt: TGTGCCAGCAGTCATCAAACAGGGTTTGATGGCTACACCTTC
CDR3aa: CASSHQTGFDGYTF

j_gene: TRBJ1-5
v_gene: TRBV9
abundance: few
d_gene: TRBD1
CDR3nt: TGTGCCAGCAGCACCGACAGGGTACTCAATCAGCCCCAGCATTTT
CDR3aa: CASSTDRVLNQPQHF

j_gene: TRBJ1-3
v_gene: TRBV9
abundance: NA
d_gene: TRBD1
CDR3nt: TGTGCCAGCAGCGTCCTCGGACAGGGGGCCCCTGGAAACACCATATATTTT
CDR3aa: CASSVLGQGAPGNTIYF